This T cell receptor (beta chain) was observed in a study of CD8 T cells in ankylosing spondylitis. General observations from the study: Characteristic, it appeared, of ankylosing spondylitis blood was a TCR beta motif of about eight highly homologous variants. Significant enrichment of disease-linked clones was reportedly seen in matched ankylosing spondylitis synovial fluid.

For TCR beta, libraries came from quantitative 5'-RACE with molecular barcodes. TCRdb used MiXCR to reprocess the 5' RACE reads, holding one entry per CDR3 protein. The top ten clones hold 6% to 8.5% of a sample with 250,000 or so distinct CDR3 sequences, roughly a tenth of them seen once. CDR1 is LGHNT and CDR2 is FRNRAP in the germline V gene. With 1 base removed from V and 4 bases from J, the gap between germline ends came to 10 bases. The CDR3 has 14 amino acids. The table lists this clonotype with a few counts. Its antigen is undetermined. The TCR comes from a male donor with ankylosing spondylitis or in good health (not recorded which). This chain connects TRBV12-5 to TRBJ2-5; D is unclear. Sequencing input: blood, either unsorted or a sorted T cell fraction (not recorded which). This CDR3 is CASGLAGPLETQYF. For the CDR3, the DNA is TGTGCTAGTGGTTTGGCAGGCCCCCTAGAGACCCAGTACTTC.